This T cell receptor beta chain derives from a study of vaccination and CD4 T cells after COVID-19. Looking at the study overall: Nasal swab PCR identified SARS-CoV-2 in the convalescent patients, of whom roughly nine were mild and one severe. Four females and six males made up the convalescents, with two Hispanic. Cellular stimulation was performed using overlapping spike peptides derived from SARS-CoV-2, HCoV-NL63, HCoV-OC43 and HCoV-229E.

Germline CDR1 is DFQATT and CDR2 is SNEGSKA (reference sequence). CDR3 length equals 12 residues. The ends lost 5 bases at V and 8 bases at J; junction bases unmatched: 4. Documented treatment: approximately nine-day PBMC culture with coronavirus spike peptide pools or control peptides (ViraFEST assay). It was after around ten days of culture that CD4+ T cells were isolated by negative selection. Sequenced with the Oncomine TCR Beta short-read assay was DNA taken from cultured CD4+ T cells. Each CDR3 protein is one row after TCRdb ran MiXCR on the PCR reads. The table lists just under 20,000 distinct CDR3 sequences, roughly 50% of them singletons, with around 2.7% in the top ten. This clonotype was found a few times. The antigen is undetermined.

The receptor was derived from a human donor who had recovered from COVID-19. The chain is built from TRBV20-1 and TRBJ1-4; TRBD1 aligns across 8 bases. The source was CD4+ T cells from blood, cultured in vitro, collected after SARS-CoV-2 vaccination. The CDR3 sequence is CSALWDREKLFF. DNA for the CDR3: TGCAGTGCTCTCTGGGACAGGGAAAAACTGTTTTTT.